This TCR beta chain was identified during a study of CD8 T cells in Susac syndrome. V was cut by 2 bases and J by 5 bases, with 15 bases left in between. CDR1 and CDR2 (germline): SGHTA, FQGNSA. The CDR3 is 15 residues long. The authors carried out high-throughput sequencing of TCR beta. They applied it to CD8+ and CD4+ T cells obtained from blood. TEMRA cells underwent FACS enrichment and CD8+ and CD4+ T cells underwent negative isolation. After extraction with the RNeasy kit, roughly 0.45 to 1 ug of the RNA was reverse transcribed using random hexamers. TCRdb processed the immunoSEQ multiplex PCR reads anew with MiXCR; each CDR3 protein has one entry. The table has more than 100,000 distinct CDR3 sequences, 96% seen once. Points from the study as a whole: The CD4+ T cell repertoires from Susac syndrome exhibited no clonal expansion.

Note on this clonotype: Its antigen remains unknown.

The specimen was CD4+ T cells from PBMCs. This chain uses TRBV7-2 with TRBJ2-5; D might be TRBD1 (6 bases). The receptor was isolated from a human donor with Susac syndrome. In DNA, the CDR3 is TGTGCCAGCAGCTTATTTGGACAGAGGTCCGAGACCCAGTACTTC. It specifies CASSLFGQRSETQYF.